The entry below describes one T cell receptor beta chain. CDR3 size: 13 residues. Germline CDR1 is MNHEY and CDR2 is SVGEGT. Trimming took off 4 bases at V and 6 bases at J, with 10 bases between the two ends. TCRdb processed the RACE reads anew with MiXCR; each CDR3 protein has one entry. The sample records approximately 97,000 distinct CDR3 sequences, 27% being singletons. This specimen belongs to a study of human T cells and chemical hapten exposure. The time point here: patch test 3, about 24 weeks after DPC sensitization. Treatment here: therapeutic diphenylcyclopropenone sensitization with weekly scalp DPC.

This receptor was identified in a man aged 35-49 years with alopecia areata. Some clones in this sample may be carry-over from other donors' samples. This material consisted of whole blood, taken in connection with sensitization to the hapten diphenylcyclopropenone (DPC). This chain uses TRBV6-2 or TRBV6-3 with TRBJ2-1; no definite D call. The CDR3 loop is CASSFHTANEQFF. The CDR3 DNA reads as TGTGCCAGCAGTTTCCACACGGCCAATGAGCAGTTCTTC.